These T cell receptor beta chains were read from a single sample in a study of CD8 T cells in Susac syndrome. Via MiXCR, TCRdb re-called the immunoSEQ multiplex PCR reads, giving one row per CDR3 protein. The sample contains around 220,000 distinct CDR3 sequences, approximately 90% of which appear only once. The sequenced sample was CD8+ T cells from PBMCs. Receptors were obtained from a human donor with multiple sclerosis. The CDR3 runs from the conserved cysteine through the conserved F or W. A D gene is named only where the DNA matches it firmly. A clone size is listed for some rows: how often the clone was seen (once, few, many), or a class if it is expanded.

V,D,size,J,CDR3,DNA
TRBV10-3,-,-,TRBJ1-1,CAISESGGGAEAFF,TGTGCCATCAGTGAGTCGGGGGGCGGGGCTGAAGCTTTCTTT
TRBV6-5,TRBD1,-,TRBJ1-2,CASSYSTGGAYGYTF,TGTGCCAGCAGTTACTCGACAGGGGGCGCTTACGGCTACACCTTC
TRBV7-9,TRBD1,-,TRBJ1-3,CASSLRGGQVEDTIYF,TGTGCCAGCAGCTTACGGGGAGGACAGGTGGAGGACACCATATATTTT
TRBV9,-,-,TRBJ2-1,CASSPGVSEQFF,TGTGCCAGCAGTCCTGGGGTGAGTGAGCAGTTCTTC
TRBV7-2,-,-,TRBJ1-1,CASSYNDMYTEAFF,TGTGCCAGCAGCTACAATGATATGTACACTGAAGCTTTCTTT
TRBV19,-,-,TRBJ1-1,CATDRGYTEAFF,TGTGCCACGGACCGGGGGTACACTGAAGCTTTCTTT
TRBV24-1,TRBD2,-,TRBJ2-3,CATSDPGLKGDLDTQYF,TGTGCCACCAGTGATCCGGGACTAAAGGGCGATTTGGATACGCAGTATTTT
TRBV30,-,-,TRBJ1-3,CAWRSGNTIYF,TGTGCCTGGCGTTCTGGAAACACCATATATTTT
TRBV7-9,TRBD1,-,TRBJ1-1,CASSLGDSSTEAFF,TGTGCCAGCAGCTTAGGGGACAGTAGCACTGAAGCTTTCTTT
TRBV29-1,-,-,TRBJ1-2,CSVPRGVGYTF,TGCAGCGTCCCGCGTGGGGTTGGCTACACCTTC
TRBV24-1,-,-,TRBJ2-2,CATSDRYTFGNTGELFF,TGTGCCACCAGTGACCGCTATACGTTCGGTAACACCGGGGAGCTGTTTTTT
TRBV7-9,-,-,TRBJ2-7,CASSWAGSSYEQYF,TGTGCCAGCAGCTGGGCTGGGAGCTCCTACGAGCAGTACTTC
TRBV7-8,TRBD2,-,TRBJ2-3,CASSLLAGAGGPSDTQYF,TGTGCCAGCAGCTTACTGGCTGGGGCGGGAGGGCCCTCAGATACGCAGTATTTT
TRBV30,-,-,TRBJ1-3,CAWSEDGNTIYF,TGTGCCTGGAGTGAGGATGGAAACACCATATATTTT
TRBV6-5,TRBD1,-,TRBJ1-1,CASSYSKWAGGTEAFF,TGTGCCAGCAGTTACTCGAAATGGGCAGGGGGCACTGAAGCTTTCTTT
TRBV6-2/TRBV6-3,-,-,TRBJ1-2,CATRRWNYGYTF,TGTGCCACTCGGCGCTGGAACTATGGCTACACCTTC
TRBV4-3,-,-,TRBJ1-2,CASSQEQGLYGYTF,TGCGCCAGCAGCCAGGAACAGGGTCTCTATGGCTACACCTTC
TRBV3-1,-,-,TRBJ2-1,CASSQAERTVGNEQFF,TGTGCCAGCAGCCAAGCCGAGAGGACAGTTGGCAATGAGCAGTTCTTC
TRBV7-6,-,-,TRBJ2-7,CASSLEAGRTYEQYF,TGTGCCAGCAGCTTAGAGGCAGGGCGAACCTACGAGCAGTACTTC
TRBV11-2,-,-,TRBJ2-3,CASSFKGRGTDTQYF,TGTGCCAGCAGCTTTAAGGGCCGAGGCACAGATACGCAGTATTTT
TRBV15,-,-,TRBJ1-1,CATSRDFQDTEAFF,TGTGCCACCAGCAGAGATTTTCAGGACACTGAAGCTTTCTTT
TRBV7-9,TRBD1,-,TRBJ2-7,CASSLFAGTGKIEQYF,TGTGCCAGCAGCTTATTTGCCGGGACAGGGAAGATCGAGCAGTACTTC
TRBV20-1,-,-,TRBJ2-1,CSVLPRTHNEQFF,TGCAGTGTCCTGCCGCGGACCCACAATGAGCAGTTCTTC
TRBV9,-,-,TRBJ2-7,CASSSRDSVYEQYF,TGTGCCAGCAGCTCACGGGACTCGGTTTACGAGCAGTACTTC
TRBV30,-,-,TRBJ2-1,CAWRKDRGNSYNEQFF,TGTGCCTGGAGAAAGGACCGAGGTAACTCCTACAATGAGCAGTTCTTC
TRBV11-2,TRBD2,-,TRBJ2-1,CASSPMTSGRAFEQFF,TGTGCCAGCAGCCCTATGACTAGCGGGAGGGCCTTTGAGCAGTTCTTC
TRBV7-9,-,-,TRBJ2-5,CASRPSQETQYF,TGTGCCAGCAGACCTAGTCAAGAGACCCAGTACTTC
TRBV4-3,-,-,TRBJ2-1,CASSQERTYYNEQFF,TGCGCCAGCAGCCAAGAGCGGACATACTACAATGAGCAGTTCTTC
TRBV5-1,-,-,TRBJ2-7,CASSLALREQYF,TGCGCCAGCAGCCTGGCCCTTCGCGAGCAGTACTTC
TRBV5-6,-,-,TRBJ1-2,CASSLSPESDYGYTF,TGTGCCAGCAGCTTAAGTCCGGAAAGCGACTATGGCTACACCTTC
TRBV6-4,-,-,TRBJ2-4,CASSDSAGANIQYF,TGTGCCAGCAGTGACTCGGCGGGGGCGAACATTCAGTACTTC
TRBV3-1,-,-,TRBJ2-7,CASSQEPYEQYF,TGTGCCAGCAGCCAAGAACCATACGAGCAGTACTTC
TRBV27,-,-,TRBJ2-2,CASSLGGRELFF,TGTGCCAGCAGTCTCGGGGGCCGGGAGCTGTTTTTT
TRBV5-4,-,-,TRBJ1-2,CASKRFGTIRDGYTF,TGTGCCAGCAAACGTTTCGGGACAATAAGGGATGGCTACACCTTC
TRBV27,-,few,TRBJ1-5,CASSSQSNQPQHF,TGTGCCAGCAGTTCTCAGAGTAATCAGCCCCAGCATTTT
TRBV7-2,-,-,TRBJ2-5,CASNPGDLVQETQYF,TGTGCCAGCAACCCTGGGGACCTGGTCCAAGAGACCCAGTACTTC
TRBV7-8,-,-,TRBJ1-2,CASSSLTGGGDLNYGYTF,TGTGCCAGCAGCTCATTGACAGGAGGGGGAGATTTGAACTATGGCTACACCTTC
TRBV4-1,-,-,TRBJ2-7,CASSQPGQKHEQYF,TGCGCCAGCAGCCAACCGGGACAAAAGCACGAGCAGTACTTC
TRBV7-8,TRBD1,-,TRBJ2-1,CASSSRGLDEQFF,TGTGCCAGCAGCTCAAGGGGGCTGGATGAGCAGTTCTTC
TRBV13,-,-,TRBJ1-2,CASSLRIEGYGYTF,TGTGCCAGCAGCTTAAGAATCGAGGGCTATGGCTACACCTTC
TRBV7-9,-,once,TRBJ1-2,CASSLGGGGRPGYTF,TGTGCCAGCAGCTTAGGCGGGGGCGGCCGACCAGGCTACACCTTC
TRBV12-3/TRBV12-4,TRBD1,-,TRBJ2-5,CASSPTGSETQYF,TGTGCCAGCAGTCCGACAGGGTCTGAGACCCAGTACTTC
TRBV29-1,-,-,TRBJ1-4,CSVGGTNEKLFF,TGCAGCGTTGGGGGAACTAATGAAAAACTGTTTTTT
TRBV19,-,once,TRBJ1-1,CASSRTVEAFF,TGTGCCAGTTCAAGGACAGTAGAAGCTTTCTTT
TRBV27,-,-,TRBJ2-7,CASSSKGRLYEQYF,TGTGCCAGCAGCAGTAAGGGGAGGCTCTACGAGCAGTACTTC
TRBV12-3/TRBV12-4,-,-,TRBJ2-7,CASSTGNEQYF,TGTGCCAGCAGTACAGGGAACGAGCAGTACTTC